This TCR beta chain was identified during a study of blood T cell repertoires in COVID-19. Study overall: The samples span acute and convalescent COVID-19 from the United States, Italy and Spain.

This table comes from immunoSEQ multiplex PCR, and its TCRdb copy is limited to in-frame clones, with some not included. This repertoire shows roughly 99,000 clones, 80% to 85% found once; its top ten account for over 4%. The source of this sequence is an older man with acute or convalescent COVID-19. Sequencing was done on a sample of peripheral blood.

The CDR3 spells CASSYSRQPSEAFF. In DNA, the CDR3 is TGTGCCAGCAGTTACTCCCGACAACCCTCTGAAGCTTTCTTT. This rearrangement joins TRBV6-5 to TRBJ1-1, with D unresolved. Between the trimmed V and J ends, which lost 0 bases and 6 bases, there was a span of 11 bases. The CDR3 length is 14 residues. Per germline, CDR1 MNHEY and CDR2 SVGAGI.